The subject of this entry is one T cell receptor beta chain. The antigen remains undetermined. Germline and junction disagree at one end, which may indicate a read error. A primer matching the constant region was used to make TCR beta cDNA from approximately 500 ng of total RNA. A slightly modified ARM-PCR protocol with three nested multiplex PCR rounds produced these TCR beta libraries. Primers for the first two PCR rounds were TRBV1-TRBV30 forward primers and a C-beta reverse primer (approximately 10 cycles per round). MiXCR, run by TCRdb on the multiplex PCR reads, gives a single entry per CDR3 protein. The sample has about 21,000 distinct CDR3 sequences, approximately 70% seen once. The record originates from a study of tumor-infiltrating lymphocytes in primary liver carcinoma. The CDR3 consists of 14 residues. Germline values: CDR1 ENHRY, CDR2 SYGVKD. Notes on the study in general: Less overlap was seen in tumor-adjacent and tumor-blood pairs than in tumor region pairs.

Co-extraction of RNA and DNA was performed on about 19-32 mg of unsorted bulk tissue. Over 85% viable tumor cells were present in every tumor sample. The sample taken for sequencing was liver tumor tissue from sampling region 1. Subset indicated: tumor region T1, superior pole. The chain combines TRBV10-3 with TRBJ1-5; D not resolved. This receptor was taken from a man aged 40-49 years with primary liver carcinoma and hepatitis B virus infection. This CDR3 reads CTISEYEDDQPHHF. CDR3 sequence (DNA): TGTACCATCAGTGAGTATGAGGACGATCAGCCCCACCATTTC.